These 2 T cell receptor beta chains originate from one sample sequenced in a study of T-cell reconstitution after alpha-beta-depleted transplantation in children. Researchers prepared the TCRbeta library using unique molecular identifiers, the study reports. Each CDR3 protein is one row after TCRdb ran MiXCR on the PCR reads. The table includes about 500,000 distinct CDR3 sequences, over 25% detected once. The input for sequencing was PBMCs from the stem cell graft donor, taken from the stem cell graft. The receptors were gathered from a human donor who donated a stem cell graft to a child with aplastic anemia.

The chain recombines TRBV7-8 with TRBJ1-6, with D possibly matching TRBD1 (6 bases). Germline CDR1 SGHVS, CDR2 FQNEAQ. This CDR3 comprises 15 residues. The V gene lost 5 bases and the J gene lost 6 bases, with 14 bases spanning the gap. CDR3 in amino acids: CASSAYRDPNSPLHF. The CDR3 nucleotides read TGTGCCAGCAGCGCGTACAGGGATCCTAATTCACCCCTCCACTTT.

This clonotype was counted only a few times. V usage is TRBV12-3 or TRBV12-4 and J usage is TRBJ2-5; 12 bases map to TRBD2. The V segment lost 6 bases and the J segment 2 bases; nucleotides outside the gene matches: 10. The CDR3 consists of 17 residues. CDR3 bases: TGTGCCAGCAGCAATAGGCCAGGACTAGCGGGGCAAGAGACCCAGTACTTC. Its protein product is CASSNRPGLAGQETQYF.